A selection of T cell receptor beta chains follows, all from one sample in a study of cytomegalovirus exposure and HLA in healthy donors. The protocol was immunoSEQ multiplex PCR, while the TCRdb copy is restricted to in-frame clones and leaves out a portion. Of over 250,000 clones in the sample, roughly two thirds are singletons; the top ten hold under 2.5%. The sample consisted of PBMCs. These receptors originate from a female donor in good health and CMV-seronegative. CDR3s include the opening cysteine and the closing phenylalanine or tryptophan. D genes are given only for firm matches. Only some rows state a clone size, as once, few, many or a class for expanded clones.

V gene,D gene,J gene,clone size,CDR3 protein,CDR3 DNA
TRBV9,.,TRBJ1-1,few,CASSPQGNTEAFF,TGTGCCAGCAGCCCACAGGGAAACACTGAAGCTTTCTTT
TRBV28,TRBD2,TRBJ2-7,.,CASSSPGLAGHYEQYF,TGTGCCAGCAGTTCCCCGGGACTAGCGGGACACTACGAGCAGTACTTC
TRBV6-5,.,TRBJ2-7,.,CASSFPGQSREQYF,TGTGCCAGCAGTTTCCCAGGACAGTCGCGCGAGCAGTACTTC
TRBV5-1,TRBD2,TRBJ2-2,.,CASSLGLADANTGELFF,TGCGCCAGCAGCTTGGGACTAGCGGACGCGAACACCGGGGAGCTGTTTTTT
TRBV19,.,TRBJ2-2,once,CASSNRVTGELFF,TGTGCCAGTAGTAACAGGGTTACCGGGGAGCTGTTTTTT
TRBV5-1,.,TRBJ1-3,.,CASSQGLTASGNTIYF,TGCGCCAGCAGCCAGGGGTTGACAGCCTCTGGAAACACCATATATTTT
TRBV7-3,TRBD2,TRBJ2-7,.,CASSFDSGSSYEQYF,TGTGCCAGCAGCTTTGATAGCGGGAGCTCCTACGAGCAGTACTTC
TRBV7-6,TRBD1,TRBJ2-7,.,CASSFRDRTYEQYF,TGTGCCAGCAGCTTCCGGGACAGAACCTACGAGCAGTACTTC
TRBV28,TRBD1,TRBJ2-2,.,CASSYRGANAAGELFF,TGTGCCAGCAGCTACAGGGGGGCGAACGCCGCCGGGGAGCTGTTTTTT
TRBV4-1,TRBD2,TRBJ2-1,few,CASQAAGGNEQFF,TGCGCCTCTCAGGCCGCGGGAGGTAATGAGCAGTTCTTC
TRBV19,.,TRBJ1-1,.,CATQRGIEAFF,TGTGCCACCCAGCGAGGGATTGAAGCTTTCTTT
TRBV18,TRBD1,TRBJ1-1,.,CASSPQGAGSTEAFF,TGTGCCAGCTCCCCGCAGGGGGCAGGGAGCACTGAAGCTTTCTTT
TRBV19,.,TRBJ2-1,few,CASSISRETYNEQFF,TGTGCCAGTAGTATATCCCGGGAGACCTACAATGAGCAGTTCTTC
TRBV28,TRBD1,TRBJ1-4,.,CASTFGWTGEKLFF,TGTGCCAGCACCTTCGGGTGGACAGGGGAGAAACTGTTTTTT
TRBV7-9,.,TRBJ2-2,.,CASRPDTGELFF,TGTGCCAGCAGACCGGACACCGGGGAGCTGTTTTTT
TRBV27,TRBD1,TRBJ1-2,.,CASSPVTGAYGYTF,TGTGCCAGCAGTCCCGTAACAGGGGCCTATGGCTACACCTTC
TRBV2,.,TRBJ1-5,.,CASLRDSNQPQHF,TGTGCCAGCCTCCGAGATAGCAATCAGCCCCAGCATTTT
TRBV19,.,TRBJ1-5,.,CASLPDSLNQPQHF,TGTGCCAGTCTCCCGGACAGTCTCAATCAGCCCCAGCATTTT
TRBV6-1,TRBD1,TRBJ1-2,.,CASRIEQGALPGYTF,TGTGCCTCCCGCATAGAACAGGGGGCGCTTCCTGGCTACACCTTC
TRBV25-1,.,TRBJ1-1,.,CASTSGVFGSITEAFF,TGTGCCAGCACTTCAGGTGTATTTGGTAGTATCACTGAAGCTTTCTTT
TRBV6-1,.,TRBJ2-4,.,CASRKPAGRNIQYF,TGTGCCAGTCGTAAGCCGGCCGGGAGAAACATTCAGTACTTC
TRBV19,.,TRBJ1-2,.,CASERQKHYGYTF,TGTGCCAGTGAGAGACAAAAGCACTATGGCTACACCTTC
TRBV2,.,TRBJ2-7,.,CASSGGDKEYEQYF,TGTGCCAGCAGTGGTGGGGACAAAGAGTACGAGCAGTACTTC
TRBV11-2,.,TRBJ2-2,.,CASSQFNTGELFF,TGTGCCAGCAGCCAATTTAACACCGGGGAGCTGTTTTTT
TRBV7-8,.,TRBJ2-7,.,CASSFATVPYEQYF,TGTGCCAGCAGCTTCGCAACAGTCCCCTACGAGCAGTACTTC
TRBV28,.,TRBJ1-2,.,CAISRSSGGNGYTF,TGTGCCATCAGCCGCTCATCCGGAGGAAATGGCTACACCTTC
TRBV5-6,.,TRBJ2-1,few,CASSSTPSSYNEQFF,TGTGCCAGCAGCTCGACACCGAGCTCCTACAATGAGCAGTTCTTC
TRBV5-1,TRBD1,TRBJ2-7,.,CASSWTGTGYEQYF,TGCGCCAGCAGCTGGACCGGGACAGGCTACGAGCAGTACTTC
TRBV18,.,TRBJ1-1,few,CASSPVNGNTEAFF,TGTGCCAGCTCACCAGTCAACGGGAACACTGAAGCTTTCTTT
TRBV7-6,.,TRBJ2-3,few,CASSLAGRGADTQYF,TGTGCCAGCAGCTTAGCCGGGCGGGGAGCGGATACGCAGTATTTT
TRBV6-1,.,TRBJ2-5,.,CASILSRGQQETQYF,TGTGCCAGCATCCTATCAAGGGGACAACAAGAGACCCAGTACTTC
TRBV19,TRBD1,TRBJ1-1,once,CASRSPGQGGEAFF,TGTGCCAGTAGATCTCCGGGACAGGGGGGTGAAGCTTTCTTT
TRBV19,.,TRBJ1-3,.,CASSIANSGNTIYF,TGTGCCAGTAGTATCGCTAACTCTGGAAACACCATATATTTT
TRBV6-5,.,TRBJ1-5,.,CASSGGQWNQPQHF,TGTGCCAGCAGCGGGGGGCAATGGAATCAGCCCCAGCATTTT
TRBV6-5,TRBD1,TRBJ2-5,.,CASSTGQGRGKTQYF,TGTGCCAGCAGTACGGGACAGGGGAGAGGGAAGACCCAGTACTTC
TRBV7-7,.,TRBJ2-3,.,CASSPLSGSTDTQYF,TGTGCCAGCAGCCCCCTTAGCGGAAGCACAGATACGCAGTATTTT
TRBV28,.,TRBJ2-2,.,CASSSGTLHTGELFF,TGTGCCAGCAGTTCCGGGACACTCCACACCGGGGAGCTGTTTTTT
TRBV10-3,.,TRBJ2-1,once,CAISGSRRVYNEQFF,TGTGCCATCAGTGGGAGCCGGAGAGTCTACAATGAGCAGTTCTTC
TRBV7-9,.,TRBJ1-1,.,CASSAQVAGDSEAFF,TGTGCCAGCAGCGCCCAGGTGGCAGGGGATAGCGAAGCTTTCTTT
TRBV4-2,TRBD1,TRBJ1-4,few,CASSQGTGGTNEKLFF,TGTGCCAGCAGCCAAGGGACAGGGGGAACTAATGAAAAACTGTTTTTT
TRBV28,TRBD1,TRBJ1-5,.,CASSLDPGGGLNQPQHF,TGTGCCAGCAGTTTAGACCCAGGGGGCGGATTAAATCAGCCCCAGCATTTT
TRBV27,TRBD2,TRBJ2-4,.,CASSSTSGGGVDIQYF,TGTGCCAGCAGCAGTACTAGCGGAGGGGGGGTGGACATTCAGTACTTC
TRBV6-4,TRBD2,TRBJ2-1,.,CASSTSGDNNEQFF,TGTGCCAGCTCAACTAGCGGAGACAACAATGAGCAGTTCTTC
TRBV5-1,.,TRBJ1-2,.,CASSLSGALYGYTF,TGCGCCAGCAGCCTTTCAGGGGCCCTCTATGGCTACACCTTC
TRBV5-1,TRBD1,TRBJ2-1,.,CASSLDRGRLEQFF,TGCGCCAGCAGCTTGGACAGGGGCCGCCTTGAGCAGTTCTTC
TRBV5-1,TRBD2,TRBJ2-2,.,CASSQGLAGGNPGELFF,TGCGCCAGCAGCCAGGGACTAGCGGGAGGAAATCCCGGGGAGCTGTTTTTT
TRBV27,.,TRBJ2-2,.,CASSLRFGELFF,TGTGCCAGCAGTTTGCGGTTCGGGGAGCTGTTTTTT
TRBV11-3,TRBD1,TRBJ2-1,.,CASSSLTPQGAYNEQFF,TGTGCCAGCAGCTCCCTTACCCCACAGGGGGCCTACAATGAGCAGTTCTTC
TRBV10-2,.,TRBJ2-7,few,CASSARPRTDGEQYF,TGCGCCAGCAGTGCCAGACCCAGGACAGACGGGGAGCAGTACTTC
TRBV7-9,TRBD1,TRBJ2-1,once,CASSYYRGLGNEQFF,TGTGCCAGCAGCTATTACAGGGGGCTGGGCAATGAGCAGTTCTTC
TRBV30,TRBD2,TRBJ2-5,once,CAWSAGRLAGGGETQYF,TGTGCCTGGAGCGCTGGCCGTCTAGCGGGAGGTGGAGAGACCCAGTACTTC
TRBV18,.,TRBJ1-2,few,CASSEQGPGYYGYTF,TGTGCCAGCTCAGAACAGGGCCCGGGATACTATGGCTACACCTTC
TRBV7-9,.,TRBJ1-5,few,CASSLGTGNQPQHF,TGTGCCAGCAGCTTAGGAACTGGTAATCAGCCCCAGCATTTT